These 22 T cell receptor beta chains share one sample of origin, sequenced in a study of blood T cell repertoires in COVID-19. The repertoire was sequenced with immunoSEQ multiplex PCR; TCRdb's copy has only in-frame clones and lacks some. The profile shows 140,000 to 150,000 clones, approximately 88% of them singletons. The sample was peripheral blood. All receptors derive from a man between 65 and 79 years old with acute or convalescent COVID-19.

The rearrangement links TRBV6-1 to TRBJ2-2; 10 bases are shared with TRBD2. This CDR3 is 15 amino acids long. The germline CDR1 and CDR2 sequences are MNHNS and SASEGT. Trimming cost V 2 bases and J 9 bases; bases outside gene matches: 6. CDR3: CASSEMSGGARELFF. The CDR3 nucleotides are TGTGCCAGCAGTGAAATGAGCGGGGGGGCCAGGGAGCTGTTTTTT.

The count of this clone is one. The gene calls are TRBV7-2 and TRBJ2-3; 11 bases line up with TRBD1. The CDR3 has 16 amino acids. The germline gives CDR1 SGHTA, CDR2 FQGNSA. Unmatched junction bases numbered 7, after V lost 3 bases and J lost 5 bases. In nucleotides, the CDR3 is TGTGCCAGCAGCTTCGGGACAGGGGGTCGCATAGATACGCAGTATTTT. Its translation is CASSFGTGGRIDTQYF.

The gene calls are TRBV5-8 and TRBJ2-5; 8 bases fit TRBD1. Looked up from germline, CDR1 is SGHTS and CDR2 is YDEGEE. V was clipped by 5 bases and J by 5 bases; unmatched bases: 5. This CDR3 is 13 amino acids long. For the CDR3, the DNA is TGTGCCAGCAGGTACAGGGGGACGGAGACCCAGTACTTC. This codes for CASRYRGTETQYF.

The V call is TRBV6-5, the J call TRBJ1-6, with a possible D match to TRBD1 (6 bases). The CDR3 is 16 residues long. The germline CDR1 and CDR2 sequences are MNHEY and SVGAGI. Deletions cut 0 bases from V and 7 bases from J, with 13 bases between. The CDR3 reads CASSYSSNRENSPLHF. For the CDR3, the DNA is TGTGCCAGCAGTTACTCGAGTAACAGGGAGAATTCACCCCTCCACTTT.

The J gene is TRBJ2-3, the V gene TRBV7-3, with 8 bases lining up with TRBD2. CDR1 is SGHTA and CDR2 is FQGTGA in the germline V gene. Trimming removed 5 bases from V and 1 base from J; junction bases left unmatched: 14. The CDR3 length is 18 residues. The CDR3, as DNA: TGTGCCAGCAGCCCAGACCTAAGTTCGGGAGGGGGCACAGATACGCAGTATTTT. It translates to CASSPDLSSGGGTDTQYF.

The chain joins TRBV19 to TRBJ1-5; TRBD1 might be the D (5 bases). The germline gives CDR1 LNHDA, CDR2 SQIVND (reference sequence). V was pared by 6 bases and J by 3 bases, with 9 bases between. The CDR3 has 13 amino acids. CDR3 DNA sequence: TGTGCCAGTAGGGAACAGGTCAATCAGCCCCAGCATTTT. It specifies CASREQVNQPQHF.

The chain joins TRBV30 to TRBJ1-1; D remains unclear. The CDR3 runs 13 residues. V lost 3 bases, J lost 3 bases, and 11 bases lay in between. Germline V gives CDR1 GTSNPN, CDR2 SVGIG (reference sequence). CDR3 nucleotides: TGTGCCTGGAGATCCCACCAGGACACTGAAGCTTTCTTT. Protein: CAWRSHQDTEAFF.

CDR3 residues: CASSLGLASETQYF. The DNA of the CDR3 is TGTGCCAGCAGCTTGGGACTAGCGTCAGAGACCCAGTACTTC. The chain links TRBV5-6 to TRBJ2-5, with 8 nucleotides matching TRBD2. Germline values: CDR1 SGHDT, CDR2 YYEEEE. The CDR3 has 14 amino acids. Unmatched junction bases numbered 2, after V lost 0 bases and J lost 4 bases.

The genes are TRBV6-4 and TRBJ1-2; TRBD1 might be the D (5 bases). Germline CDR1 and CDR2: MRHNA and SNTAGT. The V gene lost 8 bases and the J gene lost 0 bases, with 19 bases spanning the gap. The CDR3 length is 16 residues. The CDR3 nucleotides read TGTGCCAGCCAGAGTAACGAGCAGGGCCCTAACTATGGCTACACCTTC. Translation: CASQSNEQGPNYGYTF.

This clone was observed a handful of times. The chain couples TRBV4-2 to TRBJ2-1; no clear D. V shed 1 base and J shed 5 bases, with 9 bases lying between them. Germline CDR1 reads LGHNA; CDR2 reads YNFKEQ. The length of the CDR3 is 14 residues. Here the CDR3 reads CASSQALANNEQFF. The CDR3 DNA follows: TGTGCCAGCAGCCAAGCACTCGCTAACAATGAGCAGTTCTTC.

This clone appeared once. The chain couples TRBV28 to TRBJ2-3; D is unclear. The CDR3 contains 11 residues. With 4 bases removed from V and 6 bases from J, the gap between germline ends came to 5 bases. The germline CDR1 and CDR2 sequences are MDHEN and SYDVKM. In nucleotides, the CDR3 is TGTGCCAGCAGTTCCATCGATACGCAGTATTTT. Translation: CASSSIDTQYF.

The chain is built from TRBV4-1 and TRBJ1-5; 7 positions agree with TRBD1. Germline trimming cut 3 bases from V and 8 bases from J; bases unmatched to any gene: 7. Germline values: CDR1 MGHRA, CDR2 YSYEKL. The CDR3 length is 14 residues. The CDR3 nucleotides read TGCGCCAGCAGCCAGGGACAGATCGGGAAGCCCCAGCATTTT. Protein product: CASSQGQIGKPQHF.

CDR3 nucleotide sequence: TGTGCCAGTAGTAGAGGGACTAGCGGGAGCGGGGAGACCCAGTACTTC. It yields the protein CASSRGTSGSGETQYF. The chain has TRBV19 and TRBJ2-5; 14 bases are shared with TRBD2. The CDR3 consists of 16 residues. The trim removed 4 bases at V and 5 bases at J, leaving 6 bases unmatched. CDR1 and CDR2 (germline): LNHDA, SQIVND (reference sequence).

V is TRBV10-3 and J is TRBJ1-1, with 8 nucleotides matching TRBD1. The CDR3 has 13 amino acids. V gave up 5 bases and J gave up 3 bases; unmatched junction bases: 2. Germline V CDR1 and CDR2: ENHRY, SYGVKD. This CDR3 is CAISLTGDTEAFF. In DNA form, the CDR3 reads TGTGCCATCAGTTTGACAGGGGACACTGAAGCTTTCTTT.

The V call is TRBV9, the J call TRBJ2-5; TRBD2 might be the D (7 bases). The V end lost 0 bases, the J end lost 5 bases, and 23 bases lay between the germline ends. The CDR3 runs 18 residues. Germline assignment: CDR1 SGDLS and CDR2 YYNGEE. As DNA, the CDR3 is TGTGCCAGCAGCGTAGCGGCAAGTGGGGGGGCGAAGGTCGAGACCCAGTACTTC. It encodes CASSVAASGGAKVETQYF. Full variable domain (rest looked up from reference TRBV9 and TRBJ2-5): DSGVTQTPKHLITATGQRVTLRCSPRSGDLSVYWYQQSLDQGLQFLIQYYNGEERAKGNILERFSAQQFPDLHSELNLSSLELGDSALYFCASSVAASGGAKVETQYFGPGTRLLVL.

The V gene is TRBV6-2 or TRBV6-3, the J gene TRBJ2-2; D may be TRBD2 (7 bases). Trimming removed 2 bases at V and 3 bases at J, with 13 bases between. The CDR3 is 16 residues long. CDR1 and CDR2 (germline): MNHEY, SVGEGT. DNA of the CDR3: TGTGCCAGCAGTTACCGGGGCGGGGGCTACACCGGGGAGCTGTTTTTT. It codes for CASSYRGGGYTGELFF.

The V gene is TRBV2, the J gene TRBJ2-7, with TRBD1 matching over 8 bases. V trimming: 4 bases; J trimming: 5 bases; junction bases outside the gene matches: 7. The CDR3 is 14 amino acids. Germline loops: CDR1 SNHLY, CDR2 FYNNEI. CDR3 protein: CASSADRGRHEQYF. The DNA for the CDR3 is TGTGCCAGCAGTGCCGACAGGGGAAGGCACGAGCAGTACTTC.

J is TRBJ2-7 and V is TRBV19; 8 bases are a match to TRBD1. The J segment lost 3 bases and the V segment lost 5 bases, leaving 6 bases of the junction unmatched. There are 14 residues in the CDR3. Looked up from germline, CDR1 is LNHDA and CDR2 is SQIVND (reference sequence). CDR3 nucleotides: TGTGCCAGTAGTTTCTCAACAGGGGGCTACGAGCAGTACTTC. It specifies CASSFSTGGYEQYF.

CDR3: CASSGAKDRGFFYGYTF. CDR3 in DNA: TGTGCCAGCAGTGGAGCAAAGGACAGGGGATTTTTCTATGGCTACACCTTC. V is TRBV6-1 and J is TRBJ1-2; 9 bases are a match to TRBD1. The CDR3 contains 17 residues. The ends lost 4 bases at V and 4 bases at J; junction bases unmatched: 13. Germline CDR1 is MNHNS and CDR2 is SASEGT.

In nucleotides, the CDR3 is TGTGCCAGCAGCTTAGACGGCGGGGACTACAATGAGCAGTTCTTC. It is translated as CASSLDGGDYNEQFF. The chain links TRBV11-2 to TRBJ2-1, with TRBD2 as a possible D gene (6 bases). The length of the CDR3 is 15 residues. Trimming left V 0 bases short and J 3 bases short, with 9 bases between. Germline V gives CDR1 SGHAT, CDR2 FQNNGV.

The chain is built from TRBV4-2 and TRBJ2-7, with TRBD2 matching 9 bases. CDR1 and CDR2 from the germline V gene are LGHNA and YNFKEQ. CDR3 length: 18 amino acids. With V trimmed by 4 bases and J by 4 bases, 17 bases remained unmatched. CDR3 residues: CASSLDRRGGGGAYEQYF. DNA of the CDR3: TGTGCCAGCAGCCTCGACCGACGCGGGGGCGGGGGGGCTTACGAGCAGTACTTC.

This clone was observed a single time. The rearrangement uses TRBV7-6 and TRBJ1-3, with D hard to call. The V end lost 1 base, the J end lost 3 bases, and 13 bases lay between the germline ends. The CDR3 has 16 residues. The germline V gene encodes CDR1 SGHVS and CDR2 FNYEAQ. The CDR3 loop is CASSLVGGYGGNTIYF. For the CDR3, the DNA is TGTGCCAGCAGCTTAGTCGGCGGGTATGGTGGAAACACCATATATTTT.